Following are 26 T cell receptor beta chains from one sample sequenced in a study of blood T cell repertoires in COVID-19 (TCRdb year 2020). Library preparation employed the immunoSEQ multiplex PCR assay. Held by TCRdb, this immuneACCESS table contains in-frame sequences only and omits some clones. Under half of the omission traces to an unresolved V gene where checked; the cause of the rest is unknown. The sample table contains approximately 230,000 clones; only one count was recorded for 85% to 90% of them. The ten largest clones add up to 15% to 19% of the sample. The sequenced material came from PBMCs or T cells enriched from blood (not recorded which). These receptors were obtained from a man younger than 30 who had recovered from COVID-19.

V is TRBV3-1 (or the pseudogene TRBV3-2) and J is TRBJ2-2; possibly TRBD1 for D (6 bases). The germline CDR1 and CDR2 sequences are LGHDT and YNNKEL (reference sequence). Deletions cut 1 base from V and 0 bases from J, with 9 bases between. The CDR3 has 16 residues. This CDR3 is CASSQGTETNTGELFF. CDR3 sequence (DNA): TGTGCCAGCAGCCAAGGGACAGAAACGAACACCGGGGAGCTGTTTTTT.

This clone has a handful of counts. DNA of the CDR3: TGTGCCAGCACCATGGGGACAGGCGGCCCCTATAATTCACCCCTCCACTTT. Its protein is CASTMGTGGPYNSPLHF. V usage is TRBV5-4 and J usage is TRBJ1-6, with TRBD1 matching 8 bases. The CDR3 runs to 17 residues. From germline, CDR1 is SGHNT and CDR2 YYREEE (reference sequence). V lost 6 bases, J lost 2 bases, and 10 bases stayed unmatched.

The count of this clone is one. The rearrangement links TRBV12-5 to TRBJ2-1; TRBD2 matches at 12 bases. The ends lost 5 bases at V and 6 bases at J; junction bases unmatched: 11. CDR1 is LGHNT, CDR2 FRNRAP, per germline. The CDR3 is made up of 17 amino acids. This CDR3 reads CASGGLAGGRAGNEQFF. The CDR3 DNA follows: TGTGCTAGTGGTGGTCTAGCGGGGGGGCGAGCTGGCAATGAGCAGTTCTTC.

V and J are TRBV5-1 and TRBJ2-1; D may be TRBD2 (6 bases). Deletions cut 4 bases from V and 7 bases from J, with 30 bases between. The CDR3 is made up of 19 amino acids. The V gene's germline CDR1 is SGHRS and CDR2 YFSETQ. The CDR3 bases are TGCGCCAGCAGCCGGGGAACACTAGCTTCGCCCAATCCTTCTAATGAGCAGTTCTTC. This codes for CASSRGTLASPNPSNEQFF.

This chain links TRBV2 with TRBJ2-7; D is unclear. The CDR3 extends over 12 amino acids. Between the trimmed V and J ends, which lost 6 bases and 1 base, there was a span of 7 bases. Germline CDR1 reads SNHLY; CDR2 reads FYNNEI. CDR3 DNA sequence: TGTGCCAGCAGGGAGATATCCTACGAGCAGTACTTC. This sequence encodes CASREISYEQYF.

Here the CDR3 DNA reads TGTGCCACCAGCAGCAACAGGGGATCGGGAGAGACCCAGTACTTC. It yields the protein CATSSNRGSGETQYF. The V gene is TRBV15, the J gene TRBJ2-5, with TRBD1 identical over 7 bases. J gave up 4 bases and V 3 bases, and 8 bases lay outside the gene matches. This CDR3 has 15 residues. Germline CDR1 and CDR2: LNHNV and YYDKDF (reference sequence).

This sequence joins TRBV7-9 and TRBJ2-2; the D gene is possibly TRBD1 (5 bases). Trimming cost V 7 bases and J 6 bases, with 15 bases left between them. The CDR3 runs 14 residues. The germline CDR1 and CDR2 sequences are SEHNR and FQNEAQ (reference sequence). The CDR3 sequence is CASIDLTGPGELFF. CDR3 nucleotides: TGTGCCAGCATCGACCTAACAGGTCCCGGGGAGCTGTTTTTT. The full variable domain, completed using reference TRBV7-9 and TRBJ2-2, is DTGVSQNPRHKITKRGQNVTFRCDPISEHNRLYWYRQTLGQGPEFLTYFQNEAQLEKSRLLSDRFSAERPKGSFSTLEIQRTEQGDSAMYLCASIDLTGPGELFFGEGSRLTVL.

The rearrangement uses TRBV19 and TRBJ1-4; 8 nucleotides align to TRBD1. Germline trimming cut 6 bases from V and 4 bases from J; bases unmatched to any gene: 7. Germline lookup yields CDR1 LNHDA and CDR2 SQIVND (reference sequence). The CDR3 is 15 residues long. In DNA form, the CDR3 reads TGTGCCAGTAGCGGGACAGGAGCCGATAATGAAAAACTGTTTTTT. It is translated as CASSGTGADNEKLFF.

Here the CDR3 reads CASSLTGGSNEQFF. The CDR3 DNA follows: TGCGCCAGCAGCTTGACGGGAGGGTCTAATGAGCAGTTCTTC. The gene calls are TRBV5-1 and TRBJ2-1, with 8 bases lining up with TRBD2. This CDR3 is built from 14 residues. J lost 7 bases, V lost 1 base, and 4 bases had no gene match. CDR1 and CDR2 from the germline V gene are SGHRS and YFSETQ.

The chain uses TRBV5-1 and TRBJ1-2; D might be TRBD1 (6 bases). Germline lookup yields CDR1 SGHRS and CDR2 YFSETQ. The CDR3 contains 15 residues. V gave up 4 bases and J gave up 2 bases, with 15 bases separating them. In nucleotides, the CDR3 is TGCGCCAGCAGCCCGGACAGCTCTCAAAACTATGGCTACACCTTC. It translates to CASSPDSSQNYGYTF.

The V call is TRBV6-5, the J call TRBJ2-1, with 9 positions matching TRBD1. Unmatched junction bases numbered 8, after V lost 2 bases and J lost 9 bases. The CDR3 consists of 15 residues. From germline, CDR1 is MNHEY and CDR2 SVGAGI. The CDR3 DNA reads as TGTGCCAGCAGTTACATAAGGACAGGGGCATTTGAGCAGTTCTTC. Protein: CASSYIRTGAFEQFF.

J is TRBJ2-3 and V is TRBV7-2, with TRBD1 matching over 10 bases. The length of the CDR3 is 15 residues. The V gene end was trimmed by 3 bases and the J gene end by 3 bases; junction bases not matched to a gene: 3. From germline, CDR1 is SGHTA and CDR2 FQGNSA. This CDR3 reads CASSFMGQGTDTQYF. The DNA for the CDR3 is TGTGCCAGCAGCTTTATGGGACAGGGGACAGATACGCAGTATTTT. The complete variable domain, with remaining parts taken from reference TRBV7-2 and TRBJ2-3, reads GAGVSQSPSNKVTEKGKDVELRCDPISGHTALYWYRQSLGQGLEFLIYFQGNSAPDKSGLPSDRFSAERTGGSVSTLTIQRTQQEDSAVYLCASSFMGQGTDTQYFGPGTRLTVL.

The chain couples TRBV3-1 (or the pseudogene TRBV3-2) to TRBJ1-1; the D gene is possibly TRBD1 (5 bases). Trimming removed 2 bases from V and 1 base from J, with 11 bases in between. The CDR3 sequence is 15 residues long. Germline assignment: CDR1 LGHDT and CDR2 YNNKEL (reference sequence). CDR3 region: CASSQRQSGNTEAFF. CDR3 DNA sequence: TGTGCCAGCAGCCAAAGACAGTCAGGGAACACTGAAGCTTTCTTT.

V and J are TRBV2 and TRBJ2-7; 7 bases agree with TRBD2. After removal of 4 bases from V and 3 bases from J, the junction contained 6 bases not matched to a gene. In germline, CDR1 is SNHLY, CDR2 FYNNEI. The CDR3 totals 14 residues. CDR3 region: CASSVGLADYEQYF. CDR3 sequence (DNA): TGTGCCAGCAGTGTGGGCCTAGCGGACTACGAGCAGTACTTC.

The chain recombines TRBV4-2 with TRBJ2-3, with D possibly being TRBD2 (7 bases). Per the germline V gene, CDR1 is LGHNA and CDR2 is YNFKEQ. The CDR3 length is 14 residues. Deletions cut 3 bases from V and 4 bases from J, with 11 bases between. The CDR3 DNA follows: TGTGCCAGCAGCCAGAGGGGGGGGTCAGATACGCAGTATTTT. As protein: CASSQRGGSDTQYF.

The rearrangement uses TRBV19 and TRBJ2-7; TRBD1 might be the D (5 bases). The CDR3 extends over 15 amino acids. Trimming pared 5 bases from V and 1 base from J, leaving 15 bases between. Germline-derived CDR1 and CDR2 are LNHDA and SQIVND (reference sequence). CDR3 sequence (DNA): TGTGCCAGTAGTTCAGGGTACTTGAGGTCCTACGAGCAGTACTTC. Its protein product is CASSSGYLRSYEQYF.

This chain joins TRBV28 and TRBJ1-5, with TRBD1 matching 7 bases. CDR1 MDHEN and CDR2 SYDVKM come from the germline V gene. Trimming took 8 bases from V and 1 from J; bases not matched to a gene: 5. The CDR3 covers 14 residues. The CDR3 bases are TGTGCCAGCGTTGGACAGGTCAGCAATCAGCCCCAGCATTTT. It specifies CASVGQVSNQPQHF.

The V gene is TRBV7-8, the J gene TRBJ2-7, with a possible D match to TRBD1 (6 bases). There are 16 residues in the CDR3. The germline V gene has CDR1 SGHVS and CDR2 FQNEAQ. V gave up 0 bases and J gave up 0 bases, with 12 bases separating them. The CDR3 sequence: CASSLADRLASYEQYF. The CDR3 DNA is TGTGCCAGCAGCTTAGCAGACAGGCTAGCCTCCTACGAGCAGTACTTC.

This clone was seen once. The V call is TRBV27, the J call TRBJ2-6, with TRBD1 matching 8 bases. This CDR3 contains 17 residues. Germline-derived CDR1 and CDR2 are MNHEY and SMNVEV (reference sequence). After removal of 4 bases from V and 4 bases from J, the junction contained 9 bases not matched to a gene. The CDR3, as DNA: TGTGCCAGCAGTTCGTATAGGACAGGGATCGGGGCCAACGTCCTGACTTTC. As protein: CASSSYRTGIGANVLTF.

The chain is built from TRBV27 and TRBJ1-2; possible D gene TRBD1, 5 bases. The CDR3 runs 13 residues. The V end was cut by 5 bases, the J end by 2 bases, with 9 bases between. CDR1 is MNHEY and CDR2 is SMNVEV in the germline V gene (reference sequence). The CDR3 nucleotides read TGTGCCAGCAGTGGAGGGGTAAACTATGGCTACACCTTC. Translating gives CASSGGVNYGYTF.

This rearrangement joins TRBV30 to TRBJ1-3, with 8 bases lining up with TRBD1. The CDR3 consists of 12 residues. The junction had 14 bases not matched to a gene; V was cut back by 7 bases and J by 15 bases. Germline V lookup: CDR1 GTSNPN, CDR2 SVGIG (reference sequence). The CDR3 region is CAFDWTGQIGYF. The DNA for the CDR3 is TGTGCCTTTGACTGGACAGGGCAAATTGGATATTTT.

The V gene is TRBV28, the J gene TRBJ1-5, with 10 bases matching TRBD1. CDR1 is MDHEN, CDR2 SYDVKM, per germline. V lost 4 bases and J lost 2; bases outside the gene matches: 2. CDR3 length: 15 amino acids. Here the CDR3 reads CASSWGTGGNQPQHF. For the CDR3, the DNA is TGTGCCAGCAGTTGGGGGACAGGGGGCAATCAGCCCCAGCATTTT.

V gene TRBV12-3 or TRBV12-4 combines with J gene TRBJ1-3; D is unresolved. The CDR3 consists of 11 residues. Trimming left V 5 bases short and J 4 bases short, with 3 bases between. As DNA, the CDR3 is TGTGCCAGCAGTCAGGGAAACACCATATATTTT. It yields the protein CASSQGNTIYF.

For this clone: Within the sample, other DNA sequences also encode this same CDR3. V and J are TRBV5-4 and TRBJ1-5, with TRBD1 matching 8 bases. CDR3 size: 14 residues. Germline V gene data show CDR1 as SGHNT and CDR2 as YYREEE (reference sequence). Trimming at V came to 5 bases and at J to 5 bases, leaving 6 bases not matched to a gene. This CDR3 reads CASSSQGADQPQHF. The CDR3 coding sequence is TGTGCCAGCAGTTCTCAGGGGGCGGATCAGCCCCAGCATTTT.

This sequence joins TRBV5-1 and TRBJ1-2; TRBD1 agrees at 10 bases. The junction had 11 bases not matched to a gene; V was cut back by 5 bases and J by 7 bases. The CDR3 loop spans 15 amino acids. Germline loops: CDR1 SGHRS, CDR2 YFSETQ. This CDR3 reads CASSPGQGSFTGYTF. For the CDR3, the DNA is TGCGCCAGCAGTCCGGGACAGGGGTCCTTCACTGGCTACACCTTC.

V and J are TRBV7-9 and TRBJ1-2; D might be TRBD1 (5 bases). The V end was cut by 5 bases, the J end by 4 bases, with 23 bases between. The CDR3 runs to 17 residues. CDR1 is SEHNR, CDR2 FQNEAQ, per germline (reference sequence). The CDR3 loop reads CASSPISLGGRPYGYTF. Written as DNA, the CDR3 is TGTGCCAGCAGCCCCATCTCTTTGGGGGGACGGCCCTATGGCTACACCTTC.